This T cell receptor beta chain was captured in a study of cytomegalovirus exposure and HLA in healthy donors. The CDR3 is 15 amino acids. The germline gives CDR1 SGDLS, CDR2 YYNGEE. After removal of 0 bases from V and 4 bases from J, the junction contained 7 bases not matched to a gene. The study ran its PCR with 60 Vbeta and 13 Jbeta primers. Assay used: immunoSEQ multiplex PCR; TCRdb lists only in-frame clones, some missing. The sample records 130,000 or so clones, approximately 79% being singletons. Sequencing was carried out using PBMCs. The sequence was obtained from a man aged 18 to 29 in good health and CMV-seropositive. V and J are TRBV9 and TRBJ2-7, with TRBD1 identical over 7 bases. The CDR3 loop is CASSVGAGGRYEQYF. CDR3 DNA: TGTGCCAGCAGCGTAGGGGCAGGGGGACGGTACGAGCAGTACTTC.